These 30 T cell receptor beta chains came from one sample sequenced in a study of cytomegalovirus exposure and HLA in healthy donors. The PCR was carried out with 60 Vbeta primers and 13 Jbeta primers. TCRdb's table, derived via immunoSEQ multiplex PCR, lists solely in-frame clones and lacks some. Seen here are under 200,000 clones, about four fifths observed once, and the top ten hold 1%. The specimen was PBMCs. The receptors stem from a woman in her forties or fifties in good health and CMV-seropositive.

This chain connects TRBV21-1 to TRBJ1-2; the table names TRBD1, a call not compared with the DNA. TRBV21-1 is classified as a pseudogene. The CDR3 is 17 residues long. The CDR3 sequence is CASSKLGTGKMNYGYTF. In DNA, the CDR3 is TGTGCCAGCAGCAAATTAGGGACAGGGAAGATGAACTATGGCTACACCTTC.

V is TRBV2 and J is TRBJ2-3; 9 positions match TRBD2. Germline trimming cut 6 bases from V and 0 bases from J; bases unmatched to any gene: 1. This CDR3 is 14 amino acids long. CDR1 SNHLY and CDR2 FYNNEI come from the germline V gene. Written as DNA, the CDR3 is TGTGCCAGCAGAACTAGCGGGAGCACAGATACGCAGTATTTT. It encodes CASRTSGSTDTQYF.

The CDR3 DNA reads as TGTGCCAGTCGGACTAAGACCTACGAGCAGTACTTC. This sequence encodes CASRTKTYEQYF. This chain joins TRBV6-1 and TRBJ2-7; maybe TRBD2 (6 bases). The V end lost 9 bases, the J end lost 2 bases, and 11 bases lay between the germline ends. The CDR3 consists of 12 residues. Germline values: CDR1 MNHNS, CDR2 SASEGT.

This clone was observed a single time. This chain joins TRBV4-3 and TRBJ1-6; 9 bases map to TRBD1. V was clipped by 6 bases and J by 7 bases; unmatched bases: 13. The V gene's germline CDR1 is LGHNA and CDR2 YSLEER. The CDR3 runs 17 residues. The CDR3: CASRTRGTGLANSPLHF. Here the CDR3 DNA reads TGCGCCAGCAGGACCCGGGGGACAGGGCTAGCCAATTCACCCCTCCACTTT.

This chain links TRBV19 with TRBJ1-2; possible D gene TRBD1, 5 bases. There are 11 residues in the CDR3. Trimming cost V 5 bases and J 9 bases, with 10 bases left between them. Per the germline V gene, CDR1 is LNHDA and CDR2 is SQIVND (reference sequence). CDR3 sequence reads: CASSSRVSYTF. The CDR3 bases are TGTGCCAGTAGTTCCAGGGTCAGCTACACCTTC.

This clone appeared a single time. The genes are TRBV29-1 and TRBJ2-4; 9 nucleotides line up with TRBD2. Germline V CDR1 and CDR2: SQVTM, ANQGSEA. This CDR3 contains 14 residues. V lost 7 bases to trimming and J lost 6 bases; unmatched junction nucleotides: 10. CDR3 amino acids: CSGVAGVEGNIQYF. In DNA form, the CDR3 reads TGCAGCGGAGTAGCGGGAGTCGAGGGAAACATTCAGTACTTC.

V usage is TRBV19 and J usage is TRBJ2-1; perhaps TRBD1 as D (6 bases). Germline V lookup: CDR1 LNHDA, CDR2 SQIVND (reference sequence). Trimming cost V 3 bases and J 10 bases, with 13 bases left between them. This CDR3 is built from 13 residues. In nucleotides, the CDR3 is TGTGCCAGTAGTATGATTCCAGGGGAAGAGCAGTTCTTC. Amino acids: CASSMIPGEEQFF.

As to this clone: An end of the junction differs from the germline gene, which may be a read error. The CDR3 region is CSAREPDRGNF. The CDR3 nucleotides are TGCAGTGCTAGAGAACCGGACAGGGGAAACTTC. The chain is built from TRBV20-1 and TRBJ2-7; 9 nucleotides line up with TRBD1. In germline, CDR1 is DFQATT, CDR2 SNEGSKA (reference sequence). The CDR3 covers 11 residues.

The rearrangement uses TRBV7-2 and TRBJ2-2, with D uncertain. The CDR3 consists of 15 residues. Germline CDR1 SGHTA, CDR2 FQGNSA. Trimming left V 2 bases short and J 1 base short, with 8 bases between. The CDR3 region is CASSLWAGNTGELFF. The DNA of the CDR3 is TGTGCCAGCAGCTTATGGGCAGGGAACACCGGGGAGCTGTTTTTT.

CDR3 bases: TGTGCCAGCAGCGACGGACTGGCGGAAAAACTGTTTTTT. It specifies CASSDGLAEKLFF. This rearrangement joins TRBV7-2 to TRBJ1-4, with D unresolved. Trimming pared 5 bases from V and 8 bases from J, leaving 12 bases between. The CDR3 has 13 amino acids. CDR1 is SGHTA, CDR2 FQGNSA, per germline. Using reference TRBV7-2 and TRBJ1-4 for the parts outside the CDR3, the full variable domain is GAGVSQSPSNKVTEKGKDVELRCDPISGHTALYWYRQSLGQGLEFLIYFQGNSAPDKSGLPSDRFSAERTGGSVSTLTIQRTQQEDSAVYLCASSDGLAEKLFFGSGTQLSVL.

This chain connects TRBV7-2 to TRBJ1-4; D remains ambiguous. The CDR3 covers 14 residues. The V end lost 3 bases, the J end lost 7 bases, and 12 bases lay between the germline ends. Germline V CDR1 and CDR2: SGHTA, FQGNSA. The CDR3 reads CASSFLGGGEKLFF. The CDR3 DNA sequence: TGTGCCAGCAGCTTCCTAGGAGGAGGTGAAAAACTGTTTTTT.

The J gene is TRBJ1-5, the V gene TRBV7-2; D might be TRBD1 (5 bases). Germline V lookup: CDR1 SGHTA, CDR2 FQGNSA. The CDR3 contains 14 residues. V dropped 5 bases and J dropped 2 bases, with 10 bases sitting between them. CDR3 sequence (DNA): TGTGCCAGCAGCCCGGGGGGAGGCAATCAGCCCCAGCATTTT. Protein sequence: CASSPGGGNQPQHF. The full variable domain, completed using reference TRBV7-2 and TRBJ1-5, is GAGVSQSPSNKVTEKGKDVELRCDPISGHTALYWYRQSLGQGLEFLIYFQGNSAPDKSGLPSDRFSAERTGGSVSTLTIQRTQQEDSAVYLCASSPGGGNQPQHFGDGTRLSIL.

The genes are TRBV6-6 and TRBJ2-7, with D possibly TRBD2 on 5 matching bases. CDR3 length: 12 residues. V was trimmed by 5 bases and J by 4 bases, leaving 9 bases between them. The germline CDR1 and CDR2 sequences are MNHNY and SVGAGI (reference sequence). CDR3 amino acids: CASSRTGYEQYF. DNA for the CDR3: TGTGCCAGCAGTCGGACGGGGTACGAGCAGTACTTC.

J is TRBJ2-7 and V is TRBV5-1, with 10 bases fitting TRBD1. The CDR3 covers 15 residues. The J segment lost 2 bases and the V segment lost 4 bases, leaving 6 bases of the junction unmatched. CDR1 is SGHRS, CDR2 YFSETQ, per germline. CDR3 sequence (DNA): TGCGCCAGCAGCATCGACAGGGGGCCGACCTACGAGCAGTACTTC. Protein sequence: CASSIDRGPTYEQYF. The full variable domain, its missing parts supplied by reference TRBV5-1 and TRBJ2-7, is KAGVTQTPRYLIKTRGQQVTLSCSPISGHRSVSWYQQTPGQGLQFLFEYFSETQRNKGNFPGRFSGRQFSNSRSEMNVSTLELGDSALYLCASSIDRGPTYEQYFGPGTRLTVT.

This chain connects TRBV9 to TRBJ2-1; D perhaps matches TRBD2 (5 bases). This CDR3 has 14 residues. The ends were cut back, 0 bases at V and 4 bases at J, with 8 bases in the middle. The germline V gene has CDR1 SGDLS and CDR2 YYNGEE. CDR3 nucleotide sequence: TGTGCCAGCAGCGTAGCCGGGGTTTACAATGAGCAGTTCTTC. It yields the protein CASSVAGVYNEQFF.

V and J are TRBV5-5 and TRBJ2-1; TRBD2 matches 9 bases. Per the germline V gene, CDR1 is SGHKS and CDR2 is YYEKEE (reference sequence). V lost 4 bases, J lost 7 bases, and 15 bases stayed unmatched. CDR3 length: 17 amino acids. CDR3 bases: TGTGCCAGCAGCGTTACCTTAGCGGGAGCGGGTGGAAATGAGCAGTTCTTC. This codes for CASSVTLAGAGGNEQFF.

In DNA, the CDR3 is TGTGCCAGCAGTTTCCCCGGGACAGGGGCAGCTAACTATGGCTACACCTTC. Its protein is CASSFPGTGAANYGYTF. V and J are TRBV28 and TRBJ1-2, with 10 bases identical to TRBD1. The ends lost 3 bases at V and 0 bases at J; junction bases unmatched: 7. CDR3 length equals 17 residues. Germline V gene sequence: CDR1 MDHEN, CDR2 SYDVKM.

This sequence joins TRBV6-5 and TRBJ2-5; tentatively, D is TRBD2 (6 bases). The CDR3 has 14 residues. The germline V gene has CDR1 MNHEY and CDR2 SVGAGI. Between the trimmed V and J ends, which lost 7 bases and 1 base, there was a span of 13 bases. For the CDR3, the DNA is TGTGCCAGCACTACCCGGGGGTCCCAAGAGACCCAGTACTTC. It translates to CASTTRGSQETQYF.

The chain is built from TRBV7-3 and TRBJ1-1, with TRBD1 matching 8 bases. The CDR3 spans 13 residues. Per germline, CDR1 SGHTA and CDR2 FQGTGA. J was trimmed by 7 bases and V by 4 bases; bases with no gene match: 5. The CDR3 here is CASSSLGQGEAFF. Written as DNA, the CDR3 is TGTGCCAGCAGCTCCCTAGGACAGGGTGAAGCTTTCTTT.

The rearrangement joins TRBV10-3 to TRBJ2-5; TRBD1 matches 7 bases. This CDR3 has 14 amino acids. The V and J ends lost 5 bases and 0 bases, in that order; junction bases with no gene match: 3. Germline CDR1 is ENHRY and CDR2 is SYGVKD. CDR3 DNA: TGTGCCATCAGTTTGGGACAGAACCAAGAGACCCAGTACTTC. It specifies CAISLGQNQETQYF.

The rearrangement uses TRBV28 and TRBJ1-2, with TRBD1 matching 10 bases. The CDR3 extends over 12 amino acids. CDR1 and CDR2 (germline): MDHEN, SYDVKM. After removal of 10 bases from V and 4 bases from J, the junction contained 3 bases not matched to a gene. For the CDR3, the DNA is TGTGCCACCGGACAGGGGGTCTATGGCTACACCTTC. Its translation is CATGQGVYGYTF.

This CDR3 reads CASSQTVATNEKLFF. The CDR3 DNA sequence: TGTGCCAGCAGCCAAACAGTTGCAACTAATGAAAAACTGTTTTTT. This rearrangement joins TRBV4-2 to TRBJ1-4; D not resolved. The CDR3 runs to 15 residues. V was pared by 2 bases and J by 0 bases, with 7 bases between. The germline V gene encodes CDR1 LGHNA and CDR2 YNFKEQ.

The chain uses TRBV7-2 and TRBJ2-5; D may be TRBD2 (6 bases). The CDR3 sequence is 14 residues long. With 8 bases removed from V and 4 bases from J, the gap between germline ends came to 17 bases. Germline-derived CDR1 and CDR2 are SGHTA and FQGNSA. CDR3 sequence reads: CASHPGGSGETQYF. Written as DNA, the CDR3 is TGTGCCAGCCACCCCGGGGGTAGCGGAGAGACCCAGTACTTC.

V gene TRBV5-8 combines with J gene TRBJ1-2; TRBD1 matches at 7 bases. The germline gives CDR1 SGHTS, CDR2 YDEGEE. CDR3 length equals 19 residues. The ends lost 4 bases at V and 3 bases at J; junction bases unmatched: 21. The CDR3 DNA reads TGTGCCAGCAGCCTATACTTAGGACAGGTCCCCGGCAAGGACTATGGCTACACCTTC. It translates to CASSLYLGQVPGKDYGYTF.

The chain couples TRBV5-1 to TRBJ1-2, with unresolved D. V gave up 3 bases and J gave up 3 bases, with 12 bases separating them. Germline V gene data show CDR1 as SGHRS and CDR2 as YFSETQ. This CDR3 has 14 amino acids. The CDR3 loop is CASSSRGGHYGYTF. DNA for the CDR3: TGCGCCAGCAGCTCCCGGGGAGGTCACTATGGCTACACCTTC.

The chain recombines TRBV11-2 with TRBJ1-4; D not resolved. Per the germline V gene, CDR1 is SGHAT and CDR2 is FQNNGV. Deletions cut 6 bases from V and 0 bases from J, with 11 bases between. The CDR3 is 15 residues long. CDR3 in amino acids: CASSFTIATNEKLFF. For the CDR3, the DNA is TGTGCCAGCAGTTTTACTATTGCAACTAATGAAAAACTGTTTTTT.

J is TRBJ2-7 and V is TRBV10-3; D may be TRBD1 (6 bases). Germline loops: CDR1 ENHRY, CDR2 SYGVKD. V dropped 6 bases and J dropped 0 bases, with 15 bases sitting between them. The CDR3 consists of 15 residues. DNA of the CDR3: TGTGCCATCAGGGATCGACAGGATTCCTCCTACGAGCAGTACTTC. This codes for CAIRDRQDSSYEQYF.

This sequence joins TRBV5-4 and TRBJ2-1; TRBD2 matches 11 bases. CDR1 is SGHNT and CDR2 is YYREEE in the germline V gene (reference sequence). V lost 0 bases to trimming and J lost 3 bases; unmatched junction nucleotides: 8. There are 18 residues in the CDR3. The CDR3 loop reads CASSLALAGVRIYNEQFF. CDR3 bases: TGTGCCAGCAGCTTGGCACTAGCGGGAGTCAGGATCTACAATGAGCAGTTCTTC.

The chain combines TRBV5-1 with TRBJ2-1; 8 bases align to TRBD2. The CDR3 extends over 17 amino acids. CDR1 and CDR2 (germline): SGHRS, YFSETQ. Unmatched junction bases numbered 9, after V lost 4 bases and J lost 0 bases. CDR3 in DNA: TGCGCCAGCAGCGTGACAACTAGCGGAAGCTCCTACAATGAGCAGTTCTTC. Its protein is CASSVTTSGSSYNEQFF.

The CDR3 coding sequence is TGTGCCAGCAGCTTAGCGACAGGGGGATCCACAGATACGCAGTATTTT. This sequence encodes CASSLATGGSTDTQYF. The chain carries TRBV7-9 and TRBJ2-3, with 9 positions matching TRBD1. V trimming: 0 bases; J trimming: 2 bases; junction bases outside the gene matches: 3. CDR1 SEHNR and CDR2 FQNEAQ come from the germline V gene (reference sequence). There are 16 residues in the CDR3.